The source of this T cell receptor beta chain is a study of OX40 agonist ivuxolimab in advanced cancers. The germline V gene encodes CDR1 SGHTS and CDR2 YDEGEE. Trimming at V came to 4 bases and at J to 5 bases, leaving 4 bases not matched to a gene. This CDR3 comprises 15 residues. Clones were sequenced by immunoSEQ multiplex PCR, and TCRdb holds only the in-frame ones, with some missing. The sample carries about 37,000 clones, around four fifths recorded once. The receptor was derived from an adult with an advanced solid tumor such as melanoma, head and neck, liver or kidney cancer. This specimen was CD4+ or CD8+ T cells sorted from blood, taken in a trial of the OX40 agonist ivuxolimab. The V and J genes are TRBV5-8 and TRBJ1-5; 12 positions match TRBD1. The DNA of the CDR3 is TGTGCCAGCAGCCTCGGGACAGGGGGCTATCAGCCCCAGCATTTT. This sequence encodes CASSLGTGGYQPQHF.